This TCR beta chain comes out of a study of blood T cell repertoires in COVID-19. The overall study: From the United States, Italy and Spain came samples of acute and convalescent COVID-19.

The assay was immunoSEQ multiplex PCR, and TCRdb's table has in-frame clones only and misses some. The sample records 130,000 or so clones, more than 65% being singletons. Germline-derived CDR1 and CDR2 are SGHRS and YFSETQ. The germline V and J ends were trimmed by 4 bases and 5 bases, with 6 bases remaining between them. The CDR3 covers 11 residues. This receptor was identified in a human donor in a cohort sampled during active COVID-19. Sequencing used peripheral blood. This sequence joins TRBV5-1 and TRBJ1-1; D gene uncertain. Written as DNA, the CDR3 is TGCGCCAGCAGCGTAGAAACTGAAGCTTTCTTT. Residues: CASSVETEAFF.